This T cell receptor (beta chain) came from a study of T cells in localized non-small cell lung cancer. General study results and limits: Out of the top 100 tumor clones, a median about 58 were seen in adjacent lung. Heterogeneity within the tumor remains possible, as just one region underwent sequencing.

Libraries were prepared by immunoSEQ multiplex PCR; TCRdb keeps only in-frame clonotypes and omits some of them. The profile covers about 40,000 clones, with about 76% appearing a single time and 7.3% taken by the ten largest. Remarks on this clone: Its antigen remains unidentified.

The CDR3 is 14 residues long. J lost 3 bases, V lost 8 bases, and 10 bases had no gene match. Germline CDR1 and CDR2: SNHLY and FYNNEI. This chain uses TRBV2 with TRBJ2-7; 7 bases map to TRBD2. Material: peripheral blood mononuclear cells, obtained before any cancer treatment. The sequence was collected from a male donor aged 60 or older with stage II lung adenocarcinoma. The CDR3 region has the DNA TGTGCCAGCGTCGGTCGGCTAGCGGTCTACGAGCAGTACTTC. It translates to CASVGRLAVYEQYF.